Described below is a single T cell receptor (beta chain) sequence and its context. Its antigen is not known. Repertoires were generated with immunoSEQ multiplex PCR, while TCRdb's copy carries only in-frame clones and drops some. The sample carries 300,000 to 500,000 clones, more than 85% recorded once. This specimen belongs to a study of Ad26.COV2.S vaccination and SARS-CoV-2 variants. Study in general: Intramuscularly, Ad26.COV2.S was given either once or twice, 56 days apart.

From germline, CDR1 is LNHDA and CDR2 SQIVND (reference sequence). V was clipped by 3 bases and J by 7 bases; unmatched bases: 2. The CDR3 is made up of 14 amino acids. Specified treatment: some 20 received Ad26.COV2.S at low or high dose, single or two shots; 5 received placebo; per-sample allocation not given. Sampling happened 63 days after the first vaccine or placebo injection. Whole-study results and caveats: People who got the vaccine or the placebo had similar non-spike TCR breadth. CD8+ and CD4+ T cells specific for spike reportedly responded with substantial breadth after vaccination. Higher spike-specific TCR breadth was found in vaccine recipients than in placebo recipients.

This TCR was sampled from a person between 18 and 65 years old who received the Ad26.COV2.S COVID-19 vaccine or a placebo. The chain carries TRBV19 and TRBJ2-1, with TRBD1 matching 11 bases. The specimen comprised peripheral blood, sampled in a trial of Ad26.COV2.S vaccine versus placebo. This CDR3 is CASSIGTGGNEQFF. The CDR3 coding sequence is TGTGCCAGTAGTATTGGGACAGGGGGGAATGAGCAGTTCTTC.